This TCR beta chain was retrieved from a study of T cell responses to AZD1222 COVID-19 vaccine. Findings and caveats of the study: Of the AZD1222 recipients, only five to seven were seropositive at baseline. A mostly white British donor set with more females was recruited, and clonal diversity was possibly underestimated. Spike-specific TCR depth and breadth grew after two AZD1222 doses. Reportedly, nearly half the spike-specific TCRs target unmutated variant regions.

CDR1 LNHDA and CDR2 SQIVND come from the germline V gene (reference sequence). This CDR3 spans 12 amino acids. Trimming cost V 1 base and J 8 bases, with 8 bases left between them. Note on this clone: Its specificity is unknown.

Assay: immunoSEQ multiplex PCR; the TCRdb copy retains only in-frame clones and omits some. The sample records over 110,000 clones, about 90% being singletons. V and J are TRBV19 and TRBJ1-2; no clear D gene. This clonotype originated in an adult who received the AZD1222 COVID-19 vaccine. This specimen consisted of peripheral blood, obtained 28 days after the second AZD1222 dose. The CDR3 sequence: CASSIGARGYTF. CDR3 sequence (DNA): TGTGCCAGTAGTATAGGCGCAAGGGGCTACACCTTC.